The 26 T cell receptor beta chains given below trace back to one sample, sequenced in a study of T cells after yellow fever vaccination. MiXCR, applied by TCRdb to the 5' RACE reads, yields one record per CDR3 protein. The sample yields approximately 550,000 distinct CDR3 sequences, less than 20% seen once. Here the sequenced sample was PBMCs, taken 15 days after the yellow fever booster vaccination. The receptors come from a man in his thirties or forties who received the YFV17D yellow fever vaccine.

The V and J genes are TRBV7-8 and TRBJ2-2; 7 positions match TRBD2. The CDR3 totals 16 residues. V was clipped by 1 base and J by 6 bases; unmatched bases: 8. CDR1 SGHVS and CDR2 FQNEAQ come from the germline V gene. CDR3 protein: CASSLVGGFAAGELFF. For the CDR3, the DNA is TGTGCCAGCAGCTTAGTCGGGGGGTTCGCCGCCGGGGAGCTGTTTTTT.

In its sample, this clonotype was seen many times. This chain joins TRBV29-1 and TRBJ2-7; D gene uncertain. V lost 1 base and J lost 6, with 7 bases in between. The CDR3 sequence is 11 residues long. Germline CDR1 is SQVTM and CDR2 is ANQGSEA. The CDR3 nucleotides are TGCAGCGTTGAAGCACCCGGCGAGCAGTACTTC. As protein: CSVEAPGEQYF.

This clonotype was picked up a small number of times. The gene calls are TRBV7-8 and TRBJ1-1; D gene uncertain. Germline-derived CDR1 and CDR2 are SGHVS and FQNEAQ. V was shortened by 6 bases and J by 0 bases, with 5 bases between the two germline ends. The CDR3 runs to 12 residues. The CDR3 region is CASSHMNTEAFF. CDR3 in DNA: TGTGCCAGCAGTCATATGAACACTGAAGCTTTCTTT.

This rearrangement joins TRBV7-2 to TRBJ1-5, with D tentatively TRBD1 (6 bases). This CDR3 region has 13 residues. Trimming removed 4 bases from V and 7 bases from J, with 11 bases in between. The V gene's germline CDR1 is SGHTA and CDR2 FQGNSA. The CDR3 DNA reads TGTGCCAGCAGCTCACAGGGTTGGCAGCCCCAGCATTTT. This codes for CASSSQGWQPQHF.

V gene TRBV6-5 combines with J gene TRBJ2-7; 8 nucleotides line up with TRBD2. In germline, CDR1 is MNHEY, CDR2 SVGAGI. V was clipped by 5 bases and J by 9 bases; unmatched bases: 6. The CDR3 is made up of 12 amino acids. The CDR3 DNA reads TGTGCCAGCAGTACGTCAAGCGGGAGGCAGTACTTC. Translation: CASSTSSGRQYF.

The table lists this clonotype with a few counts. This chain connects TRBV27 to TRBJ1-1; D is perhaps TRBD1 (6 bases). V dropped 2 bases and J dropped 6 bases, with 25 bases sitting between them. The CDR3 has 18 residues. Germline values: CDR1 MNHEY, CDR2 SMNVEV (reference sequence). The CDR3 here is CASSLEGDIRRSSPEAFF. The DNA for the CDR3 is TGTGCCAGCAGTTTAGAGGGGGACATAAGAAGGAGTAGCCCTGAAGCTTTCTTT.

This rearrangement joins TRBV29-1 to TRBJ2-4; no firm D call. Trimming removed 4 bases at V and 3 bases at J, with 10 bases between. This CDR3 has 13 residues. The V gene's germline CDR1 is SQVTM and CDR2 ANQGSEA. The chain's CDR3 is CSVGSMGKNIQYF. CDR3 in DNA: TGCAGCGTTGGGTCTATGGGCAAAAACATTCAGTACTTC.

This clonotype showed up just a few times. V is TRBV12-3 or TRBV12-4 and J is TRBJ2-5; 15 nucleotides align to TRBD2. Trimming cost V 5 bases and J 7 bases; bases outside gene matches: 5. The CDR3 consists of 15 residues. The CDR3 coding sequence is TGTGCCAGCAGTCCGGGACTAGCGGGGGGAACGACCCAGTACTTC. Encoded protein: CASSPGLAGGTTQYF.

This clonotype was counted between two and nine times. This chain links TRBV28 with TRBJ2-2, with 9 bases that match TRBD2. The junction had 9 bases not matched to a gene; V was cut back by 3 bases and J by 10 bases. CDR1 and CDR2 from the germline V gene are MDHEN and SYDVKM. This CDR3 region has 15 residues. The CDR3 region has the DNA TGTGCCAGCAGTTTGGGCCTAGCGGGACCTCCGGAGCTGTTTTTT. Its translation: CASSLGLAGPPELFF.

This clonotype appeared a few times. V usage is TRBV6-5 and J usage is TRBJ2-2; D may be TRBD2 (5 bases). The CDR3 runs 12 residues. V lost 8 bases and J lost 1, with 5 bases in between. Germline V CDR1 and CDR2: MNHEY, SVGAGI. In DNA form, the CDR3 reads TGTGCCAGCGAGGGGAACACCGGGGAGCTGTTTTTT. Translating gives CASEGNTGELFF.

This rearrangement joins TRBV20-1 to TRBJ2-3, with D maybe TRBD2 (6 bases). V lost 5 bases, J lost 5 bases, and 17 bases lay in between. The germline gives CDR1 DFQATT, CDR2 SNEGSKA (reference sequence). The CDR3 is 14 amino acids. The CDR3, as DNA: TGCAGTGCTCCCCCGCTGGGACTTGGAGATACGCAGTATTTT. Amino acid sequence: CSAPPLGLGDTQYF.

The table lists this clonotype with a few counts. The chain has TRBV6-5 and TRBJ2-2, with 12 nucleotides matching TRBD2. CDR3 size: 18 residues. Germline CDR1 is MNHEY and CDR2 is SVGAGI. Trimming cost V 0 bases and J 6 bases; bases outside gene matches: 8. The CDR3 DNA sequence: TGTGCCAGCAGTTACTCGAATCTGGCTAGCGGGAGGGCCGGGGAGCTGTTTTTT. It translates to CASSYSNLASGRAGELFF.

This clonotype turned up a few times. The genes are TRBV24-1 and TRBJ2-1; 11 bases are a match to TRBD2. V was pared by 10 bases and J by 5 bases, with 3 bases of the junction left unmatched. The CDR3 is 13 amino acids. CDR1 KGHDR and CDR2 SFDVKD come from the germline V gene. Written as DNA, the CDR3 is TGTGCCACGACTAGCGGGACTCACAATGAGCAGTTCTTC. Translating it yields CATTSGTHNEQFF.

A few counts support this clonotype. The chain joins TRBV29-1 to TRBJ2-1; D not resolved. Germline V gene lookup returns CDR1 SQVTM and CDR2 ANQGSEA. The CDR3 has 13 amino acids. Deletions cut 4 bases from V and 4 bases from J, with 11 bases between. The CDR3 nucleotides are TGCAGCGTTGTGCCAGAATCTTACAATGAGCAGTTCTTC. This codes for CSVVPESYNEQFF.

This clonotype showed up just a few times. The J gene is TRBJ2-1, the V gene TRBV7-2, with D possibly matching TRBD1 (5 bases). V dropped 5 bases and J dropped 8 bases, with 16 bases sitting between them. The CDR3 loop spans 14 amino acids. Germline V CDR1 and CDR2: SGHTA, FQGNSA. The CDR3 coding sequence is TGTGCCAGCAGCCCACGGGCAGGGCCGCATGAGCAGTTCTTC. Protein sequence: CASSPRAGPHEQFF.

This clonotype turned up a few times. CDR3 nucleotide sequence: TGTGCCAGGAGACAGGGAGGCCTATCACCCCTCCACTTT. It codes for CARRQGGLSPLHF. The chain uses TRBV2 and TRBJ1-6, with 7 bases fitting TRBD1. The J segment lost 10 bases and the V segment lost 9 bases, leaving 9 bases of the junction unmatched. The CDR3 is 13 amino acids. The V gene's germline CDR1 is SNHLY and CDR2 FYNNEI.

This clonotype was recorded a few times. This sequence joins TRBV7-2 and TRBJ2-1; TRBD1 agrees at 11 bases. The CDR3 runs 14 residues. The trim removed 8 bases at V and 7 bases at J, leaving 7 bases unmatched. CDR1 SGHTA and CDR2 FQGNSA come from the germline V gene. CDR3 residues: CASGGGTGGNEQFF. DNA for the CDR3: TGTGCCAGCGGGGGCGGGACAGGGGGGAATGAGCAGTTCTTC.

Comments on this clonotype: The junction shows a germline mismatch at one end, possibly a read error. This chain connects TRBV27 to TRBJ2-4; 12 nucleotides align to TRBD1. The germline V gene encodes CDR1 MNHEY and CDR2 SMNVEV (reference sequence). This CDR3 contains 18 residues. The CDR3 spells CASSSGTGGYQAKNIKYF. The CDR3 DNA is TGTGCCAGCAGTTCAGGGACAGGGGGCTACCAGGCCAAAAACATTAAGTACTTC.

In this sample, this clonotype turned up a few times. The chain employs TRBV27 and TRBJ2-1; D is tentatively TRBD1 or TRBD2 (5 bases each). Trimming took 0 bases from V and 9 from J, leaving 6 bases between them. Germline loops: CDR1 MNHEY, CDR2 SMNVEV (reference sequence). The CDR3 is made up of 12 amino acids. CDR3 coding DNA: TGTGCCAGCAGTTTATCCGGGACTGAGCAGTTCTTC. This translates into CASSLSGTEQFF.

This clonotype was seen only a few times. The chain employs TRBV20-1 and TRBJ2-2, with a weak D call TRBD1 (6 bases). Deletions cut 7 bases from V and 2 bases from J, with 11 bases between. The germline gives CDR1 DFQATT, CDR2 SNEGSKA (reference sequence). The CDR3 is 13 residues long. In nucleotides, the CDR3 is TGCAGTGTTGGACAGCCCAACACCGGGGAGCTGTTTTTT. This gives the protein CSVGQPNTGELFF.

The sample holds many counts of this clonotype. The CDR3 coding sequence is TGCGCCAGCAGCCCTGGGGCAGCAACCTACGAGCAGTACTTC. The encoded protein is CASSPGAATYEQYF. The J gene is TRBJ2-7, the V gene TRBV5-1; possible D gene TRBD1, 5 bases. The CDR3 length is 14 residues. In germline, CDR1 is SGHRS, CDR2 YFSETQ. Trimming removed 4 bases at V and 2 bases at J, with 13 bases between.

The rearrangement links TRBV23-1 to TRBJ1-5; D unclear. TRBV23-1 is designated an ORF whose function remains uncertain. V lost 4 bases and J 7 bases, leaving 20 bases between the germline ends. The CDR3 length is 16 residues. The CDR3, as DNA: TGCGCCAGCAGTCTAACGGACGGCTGGTCGGGCCAGCCCCAGCATTTT. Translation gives CASSLTDGWSGQPQHF.

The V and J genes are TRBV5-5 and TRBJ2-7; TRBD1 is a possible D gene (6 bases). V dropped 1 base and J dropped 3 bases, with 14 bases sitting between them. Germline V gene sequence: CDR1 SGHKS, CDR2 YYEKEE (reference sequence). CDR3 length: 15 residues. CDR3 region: CASSLIRGWGYEQYF. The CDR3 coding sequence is TGTGCCAGCAGCTTGATCAGGGGCTGGGGCTACGAGCAGTACTTC.

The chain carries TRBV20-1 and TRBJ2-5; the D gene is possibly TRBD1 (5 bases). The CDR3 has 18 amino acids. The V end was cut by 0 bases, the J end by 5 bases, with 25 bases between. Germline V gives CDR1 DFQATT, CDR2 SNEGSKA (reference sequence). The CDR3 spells CSARDDLSRIRAGETQYF. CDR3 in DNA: TGCAGTGCTAGAGATGATTTGTCGCGGATCCGCGCAGGGGAGACCCAGTACTTC.

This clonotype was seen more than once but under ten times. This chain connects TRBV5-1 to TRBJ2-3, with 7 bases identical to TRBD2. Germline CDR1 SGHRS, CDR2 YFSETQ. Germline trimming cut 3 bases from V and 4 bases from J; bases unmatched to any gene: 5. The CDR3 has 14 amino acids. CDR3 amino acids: CASSSGGSSDTQYF. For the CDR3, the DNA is TGCGCCAGCAGCTCGGGCGGGAGTTCAGATACGCAGTATTTT. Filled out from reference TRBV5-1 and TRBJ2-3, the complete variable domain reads KAGVTQTPRYLIKTRGQQVTLSCSPISGHRSVSWYQQTPGQGLQFLFEYFSETQRNKGNFPGRFSGRQFSNSRSEMNVSTLELGDSALYLCASSSGGSSDTQYFGPGTRLTVL.

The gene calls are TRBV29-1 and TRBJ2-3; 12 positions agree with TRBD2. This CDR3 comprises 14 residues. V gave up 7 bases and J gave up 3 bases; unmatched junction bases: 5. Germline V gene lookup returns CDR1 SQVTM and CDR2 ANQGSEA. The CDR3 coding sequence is TGCAGCGCATCCGGACTAGCGGGAACAGATACGCAGTATTTT. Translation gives CSASGLAGTDTQYF.